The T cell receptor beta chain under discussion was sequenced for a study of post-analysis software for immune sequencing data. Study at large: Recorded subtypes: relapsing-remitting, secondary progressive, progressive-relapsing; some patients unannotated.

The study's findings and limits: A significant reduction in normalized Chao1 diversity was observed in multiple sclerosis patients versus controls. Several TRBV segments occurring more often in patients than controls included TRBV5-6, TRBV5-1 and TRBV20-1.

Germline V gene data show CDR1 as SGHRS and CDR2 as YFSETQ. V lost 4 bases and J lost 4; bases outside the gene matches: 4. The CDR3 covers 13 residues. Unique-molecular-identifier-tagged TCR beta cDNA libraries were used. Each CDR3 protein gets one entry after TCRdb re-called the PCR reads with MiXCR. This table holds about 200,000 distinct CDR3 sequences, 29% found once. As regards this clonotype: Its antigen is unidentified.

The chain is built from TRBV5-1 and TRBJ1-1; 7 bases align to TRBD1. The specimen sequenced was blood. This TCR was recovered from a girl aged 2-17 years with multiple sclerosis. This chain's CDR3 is CASSHDRVTEAFF. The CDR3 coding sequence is TGCGCCAGCAGCCACGACAGGGTCACTGAAGCTTTCTTT.